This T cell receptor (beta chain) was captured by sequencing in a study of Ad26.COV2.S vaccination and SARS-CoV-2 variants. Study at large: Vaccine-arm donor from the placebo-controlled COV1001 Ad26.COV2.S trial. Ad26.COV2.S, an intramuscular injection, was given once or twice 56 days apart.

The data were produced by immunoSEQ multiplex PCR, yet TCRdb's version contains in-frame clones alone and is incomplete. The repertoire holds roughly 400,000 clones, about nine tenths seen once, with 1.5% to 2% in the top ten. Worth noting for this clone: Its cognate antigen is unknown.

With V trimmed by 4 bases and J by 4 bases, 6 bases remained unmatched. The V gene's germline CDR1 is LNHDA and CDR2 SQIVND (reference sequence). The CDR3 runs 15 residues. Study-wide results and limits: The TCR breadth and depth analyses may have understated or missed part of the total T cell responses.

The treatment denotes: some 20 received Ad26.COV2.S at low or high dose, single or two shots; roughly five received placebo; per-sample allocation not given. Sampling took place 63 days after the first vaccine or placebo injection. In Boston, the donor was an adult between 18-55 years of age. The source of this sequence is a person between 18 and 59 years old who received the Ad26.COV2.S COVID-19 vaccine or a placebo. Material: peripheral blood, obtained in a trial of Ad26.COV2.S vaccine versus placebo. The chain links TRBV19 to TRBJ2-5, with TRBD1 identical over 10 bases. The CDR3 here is CASSRQGAGIETQYF. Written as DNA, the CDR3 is TGTGCCAGTAGTAGACAGGGGGCCGGAATAGAGACCCAGTACTTC.